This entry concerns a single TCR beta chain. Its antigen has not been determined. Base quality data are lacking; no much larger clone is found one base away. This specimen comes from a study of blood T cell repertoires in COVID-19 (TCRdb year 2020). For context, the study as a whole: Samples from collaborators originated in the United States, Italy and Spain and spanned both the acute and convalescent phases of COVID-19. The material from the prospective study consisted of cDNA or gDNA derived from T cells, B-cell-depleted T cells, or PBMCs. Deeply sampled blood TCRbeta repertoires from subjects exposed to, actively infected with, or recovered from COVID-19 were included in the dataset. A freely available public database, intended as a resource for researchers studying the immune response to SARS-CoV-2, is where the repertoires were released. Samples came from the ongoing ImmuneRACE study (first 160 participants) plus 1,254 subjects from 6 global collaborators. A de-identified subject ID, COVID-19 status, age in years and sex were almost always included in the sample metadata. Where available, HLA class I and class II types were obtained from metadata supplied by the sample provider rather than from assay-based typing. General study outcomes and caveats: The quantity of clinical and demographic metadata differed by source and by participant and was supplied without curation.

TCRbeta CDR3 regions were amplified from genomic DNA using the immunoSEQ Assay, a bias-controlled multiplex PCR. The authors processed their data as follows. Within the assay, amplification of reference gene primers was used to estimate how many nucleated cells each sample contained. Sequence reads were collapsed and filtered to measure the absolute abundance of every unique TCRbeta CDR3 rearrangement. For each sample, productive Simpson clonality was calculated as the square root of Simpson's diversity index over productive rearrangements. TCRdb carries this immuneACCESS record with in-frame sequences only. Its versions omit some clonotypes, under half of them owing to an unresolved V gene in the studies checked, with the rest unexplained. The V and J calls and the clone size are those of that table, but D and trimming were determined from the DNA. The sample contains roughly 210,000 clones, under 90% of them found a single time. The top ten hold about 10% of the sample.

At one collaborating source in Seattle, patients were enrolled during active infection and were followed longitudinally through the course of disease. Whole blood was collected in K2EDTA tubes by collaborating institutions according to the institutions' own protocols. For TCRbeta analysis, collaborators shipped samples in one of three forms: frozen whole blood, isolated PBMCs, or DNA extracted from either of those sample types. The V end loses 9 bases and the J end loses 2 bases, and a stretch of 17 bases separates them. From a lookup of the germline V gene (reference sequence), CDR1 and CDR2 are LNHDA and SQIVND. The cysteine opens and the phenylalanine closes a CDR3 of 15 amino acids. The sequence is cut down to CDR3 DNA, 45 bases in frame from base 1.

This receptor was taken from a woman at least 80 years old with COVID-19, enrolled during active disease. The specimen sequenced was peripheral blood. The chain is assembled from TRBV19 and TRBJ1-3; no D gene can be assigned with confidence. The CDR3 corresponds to CASQPRRETGNTIYF. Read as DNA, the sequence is TGTGCCAGCCAACCCAGACGGGAAACTGGAAACACCATATATTTT.